The entry that follows covers one T cell receptor (beta chain) sequence. The antigen remains undetermined. These data belong to a study of shared clonotypes between healthy human individuals. Study details: For every donor, three CD4 naive, three CD4 memory, two CD8 naive and one CD8 memory plates were used. Study-level findings and limits: Naive subsets generally had larger estimated richness than memory subsets. It was anticipated that sequencing depth would influence how many clonotypes donors shared.

Measured with immunoSEQ multiplex PCR; TCRdb has only the in-frame clones, and not every one. This sample has 2,500,000 or so clones, with 80% to 95% found just once. The length of the CDR3 is 14 residues. The V and J ends lost 1 base and 6 bases respectively, with 13 bases between them. From germline, CDR1 is SGHDT and CDR2 YYEEEE. Recent acute infections and vaccinations were absent in the healthy HIV-negative adult donors. Sequencing was done on a sample of naive CD4+ T cells from PBMCs. Subset: CD45RA+ positively selected. The source is a man between 18 and 35 years old in good health. Some clones in this sample may be carry-over from other donors' samples. The J gene is TRBJ1-1, the V gene TRBV5-6; D gene uncertain. The CDR3 loop reads CASSLYGVRAEAFF. CDR3 nucleotide sequence: TGTGCCAGCAGCTTGTACGGGGTCCGGGCTGAAGCTTTCTTT. Drawing the rest from reference TRBV5-6 and TRBJ1-1, the complete variable domain is DAGVTQSPTHLIKTRGQQVTLRCSPKSGHDTVSWYQQALGQGPQFIFQYYEEEERQRGNFPDRFSGHQFPNYSSELNVNALLLGDSALYLCASSLYGVRAEAFFGQGTRLTVV.